Following are 26 T cell receptor beta chains from one sample sequenced in a study of T cells in localized non-small cell lung cancer (dated by TCRdb to the early 2020s). Receptor libraries were prepared by the immunoSEQ multiplex PCR assay. As stored in TCRdb, this immuneACCESS dataset retains in-frame rearrangements with V and J assigned. A fraction of the clones does not appear; measured against another copy, unresolved V genes explain less than half of the discrepancy, and the remainder lacks a known reason. Recorded for this sample are 45,000 to 50,000 clones; roughly nine tenths of them occurred a single time. The top ten clones comprise roughly 2.5% of the sample. The sequencing used PBMCs, collected before any cancer treatment. The receptors were sampled from a man aged 40-75 years with stage II lung adenocarcinoma.

CDR3 nucleotides: TGTGCCAGTAGTCCTTTACGTCCGGGCACCGGGGAGCTGTTTTTT. Translating it yields CASSPLRPGTGELFF. The chain carries TRBV19 and TRBJ2-2; the D is unclear. Per germline, CDR1 LNHDA and CDR2 SQIVND (reference sequence). V was cut by 5 bases and J by 4 bases, with 14 bases left in between. CDR3 size: 15 residues.

The chain has TRBV5-1 and TRBJ2-5; 9 nucleotides agree with TRBD2. V lost 7 bases and J lost 0; bases outside the gene matches: 7. Per germline, CDR1 SGHRS and CDR2 YFSETQ. The CDR3 is 15 residues long. The CDR3 reads CASAQLAGYQETQYF. The CDR3 region has the DNA TGCGCCAGCGCACAGCTAGCGGGGTACCAAGAGACCCAGTACTTC.

This clone is large within its sample. The identical CDR3 is also encoded by other nucleotide sequences in the sample. In nucleotides, the CDR3 is TGTGCCTGGACAGAAGATAGCAATCAGCCCCAGCATTTT. It is translated as CAWTEDSNQPQHF. The V gene is TRBV30, the J gene TRBJ1-5; no firm D call. The CDR3 length is 13 residues. V shed 4 bases and J shed 0 bases, with 7 bases lying between them. Germline loops: CDR1 GTSNPN, CDR2 SVGIG (reference sequence).

The chain carries TRBV9 and TRBJ2-2; a weak D match, TRBD1 (6 bases). The V end lost 4 bases, the J end lost 5 bases, and 12 bases lay between the germline ends. Germline loops: CDR1 SGDLS, CDR2 YYNGEE. The CDR3 loop spans 14 amino acids. This chain's CDR3 is CASSKQGLTGELFF. For the CDR3, the DNA is TGTGCCAGCAGCAAACAGGGTCTGACCGGGGAGCTGTTTTTT. Complete variable domain (other parts from reference TRBV9 and TRBJ2-2): DSGVTQTPKHLITATGQRVTLRCSPRSGDLSVYWYQQSLDQGLQFLIQYYNGEERAKGNILERFSAQQFPDLHSELNLSSLELGDSALYFCASSKQGLTGELFFGEGSRLTVL.

V and J are TRBV13 and TRBJ2-2; perhaps D is TRBD1 or TRBD2 (5 bases each). The length of the CDR3 is 14 residues. Germline CDR1 and CDR2: PRHDT and FYEKMQ (reference sequence). V dropped 0 bases and J dropped 6 bases, with 8 bases sitting between them. This CDR3 reads CASSLGRDAGELFF. CDR3 DNA: TGTGCCAGCAGCTTAGGTCGGGACGCCGGGGAGCTGTTTTTT.

This clone was counted only a few times. V and J are TRBV30 and TRBJ1-1; weak D call: TRBD1 (5 bases). The CDR3 length is 12 residues. V gave up 1 base and J gave up 11 bases, with 14 bases separating them. Germline CDR1 GTSNPN, CDR2 SVGIG (reference sequence). The CDR3 sequence is CAWSGDWGKAFF. In nucleotides, the CDR3 is TGTGCCTGGAGTGGGGATTGGGGCAAGGCTTTCTTT.

Regarding this clone: Different DNA sequences within this sample yield the same CDR3. The CDR3 loop reads CASSLGPQETQYF. DNA of the CDR3: TGCGCCAGCAGCTTAGGCCCTCAAGAGACCCAGTACTTC. The gene calls are TRBV5-1 and TRBJ2-5, with D hard to call. Germline values: CDR1 SGHRS, CDR2 YFSETQ. Between the trimmed V and J ends, which lost 2 bases and 2 bases, there was a span of 7 bases. The CDR3 runs to 13 residues.

CDR3 residues: CASSLVPGGGSGTGELFF. CDR3 coding DNA: TGTGCCAGCAGCTTGGTTCCTGGTGGGGGGAGTGGGACCGGGGAGCTGTTTTTT. The chain couples TRBV5-4 to TRBJ2-2; D possibly corresponds to TRBD2 (6 bases). V lost 0 bases and J 5 bases, leaving 20 bases between the germline ends. Germline V gives CDR1 SGHNT, CDR2 YYREEE (reference sequence). This CDR3 has 18 amino acids.

This chain connects TRBV2 to TRBJ1-1; D is perhaps TRBD1 (5 bases). Trimming cost V 2 bases and J 3 bases, with 10 bases left between them. This CDR3 is 14 amino acids long. Germline V lookup: CDR1 SNHLY, CDR2 FYNNEI. The CDR3: CASSEIGADTEAFF. Written as DNA, the CDR3 is TGTGCCAGCAGTGAAATAGGGGCGGACACTGAAGCTTTCTTT.

This clone was counted a single time. J is TRBJ1-1 and V is TRBV19, with D possibly matching TRBD1 (5 bases). The CDR3 extends over 15 amino acids. The germline gives CDR1 LNHDA, CDR2 SQIVND (reference sequence). V gave up 4 bases and J gave up 4 bases, with 16 bases separating them. The DNA for the CDR3 is TGTGCCAGTAGTAATCGGGGGGGAGATGGCACTGAAGCTTTCTTT. The encoded protein is CASSNRGGDGTEAFF. Filled out from reference TRBV19 and TRBJ1-1, the complete variable domain reads DGGITQSPKYLFRKEGQNVTLSCEQNLNHDAMYWYRQDPGQGLRLIYYSQIVNDFQKGDIAEGYSVSREKKESFPLTVTSAQKNPTAFYLCASSNRGGDGTEAFFGQGTRLTVV.

The J gene is TRBJ2-3, the V gene TRBV6-5; the match to TRBD1 covers 9 bases. The germline V gene has CDR1 MNHEY and CDR2 SVGAGI. The CDR3 covers 14 residues. Trimming removed 8 bases from V and 0 bases from J; junction bases left unmatched: 3. The CDR3 protein is CASVGQGSTDTQYF. The CDR3 DNA is TGTGCCAGCGTCGGACAGGGGAGCACAGATACGCAGTATTTT.

This chain joins TRBV5-1 and TRBJ1-2; D gene ambiguous. With 2 bases removed from V and 7 bases from J, the gap between germline ends came to 9 bases. Per the germline V gene, CDR1 is SGHRS and CDR2 is YFSETQ. The CDR3 consists of 12 residues. CDR3 sequence reads: CASSFDQRGYTF. CDR3 in DNA: TGCGCCAGCAGCTTCGATCAACGTGGCTACACCTTC.

In this sample, this clone turned up once. The chain joins TRBV5-1 to TRBJ2-5, with 9 bases that match TRBD1. Germline CDR1 is SGHRS and CDR2 is YFSETQ. V lost 5 bases to trimming and J lost 4 bases; unmatched junction nucleotides: 6. The CDR3 has 14 residues. The chain's CDR3 is CASRITGGAETQYF. CDR3 nucleotide sequence: TGCGCCAGCAGAATTACAGGGGGCGCAGAGACCCAGTACTTC.

The J gene is TRBJ1-1, the V gene TRBV5-4; 10 bases are shared with TRBD1. The CDR3 covers 16 residues. Germline V lookup: CDR1 SGHNT, CDR2 YYREEE (reference sequence). Trimming removed 4 bases from V and 1 base from J; junction bases left unmatched: 7. The CDR3 here is CASSPRDRGTNTEAFF. Written as DNA, the CDR3 is TGTGCCAGCAGCCCCCGGGACAGGGGAACGAACACTGAAGCTTTCTTT. Supplemented by reference TRBV5-4 and TRBJ1-1, the full variable domain reads ETGVTQSPTHLIKTRGQQVTLRCSSQSGHNTVSWYQQALGQGPQFIFQYYREEENGRGNFPPRFSGLQFPNYSSELNVNALELDDSALYLCASSPRDRGTNTEAFFGQGTRLTVV.

J is TRBJ2-1 and V is TRBV9, with TRBD1 identical over 12 bases. The germline V gene has CDR1 SGDLS and CDR2 YYNGEE. The CDR3 consists of 14 residues. The V segment lost 7 bases and the J segment 7 bases; nucleotides outside the gene matches: 6. The CDR3 sequence: CASSRDRGRNEQFF. As DNA, the CDR3 is TGTGCCAGCTCCCGGGACAGGGGGCGGAATGAGCAGTTCTTC.

This rearrangement joins TRBV5-4 to TRBJ2-1; TRBD2 agrees at 11 bases. The trim removed 0 bases at V and 7 bases at J, leaving 0 bases unmatched. Germline CDR1 and CDR2: SGHNT and YYREEE (reference sequence). This CDR3 spans 14 amino acids. The CDR3 sequence is CASSLGTSGNEQFF. CDR3 nucleotides: TGTGCCAGCAGCTTGGGGACTAGCGGGAATGAGCAGTTCTTC.

The chain uses TRBV5-1 and TRBJ2-1; D perhaps matches TRBD1 (6 bases). Germline lookup yields CDR1 SGHRS and CDR2 YFSETQ. V shed 0 bases and J shed 10 bases, with 14 bases lying between them. The CDR3 has 14 amino acids. CDR3 coding DNA: TGCGCCAGCAGCTTGGCGGGGCCGGGGACAGAGCAGTTCTTC. Translation gives CASSLAGPGTEQFF.

This sequence joins TRBV5-1 and TRBJ2-7, with 9 bases lining up with TRBD1. V lost 0 bases to trimming and J lost 6 bases; unmatched junction nucleotides: 13. This CDR3 has 17 amino acids. The V gene's germline CDR1 is SGHRS and CDR2 YFSETQ. The CDR3 loop is CASSLADNGDRASEQYV. In DNA form, the CDR3 reads TGCGCCAGCAGCTTGGCCGACAACGGGGACAGGGCCTCCGAGCAGTACGTC.

The V call is TRBV5-5, the J call TRBJ2-5; no clear D. The CDR3 contains 16 residues. V was cut by 2 bases and J by 5 bases, with 19 bases left in between. Germline-derived CDR1 and CDR2 are SGHKS and YYEKEE (reference sequence). CDR3 in amino acids: CASSLGTFSTAETQYF. The CDR3 DNA follows: TGTGCCAGCAGCTTAGGAACATTCAGTACAGCGGAGACCCAGTACTTC.

The V gene is TRBV5-1, the J gene TRBJ2-7, with D perhaps matching TRBD1 (8 bases). V was clipped by 5 bases and J by 2 bases, with 14 bases between them. The CDR3 length is 14 residues. Germline V gene data show CDR1 as SGHRS and CDR2 as YFSETQ. CDR3 bases: TGCGCCAGCAGTCCAACAGGGGGGGCCTACGAGCAGTACGTC. Its translation: CASSPTGGAYEQYV.

V is TRBV19 and J is TRBJ1-4, with 10 bases that match TRBD1. The V segment lost 10 bases and the J segment 6 bases; nucleotides outside the gene matches: 11. CDR1 is LNHDA, CDR2 SQIVND, per germline (reference sequence). This CDR3 spans 15 amino acids. The CDR3 sequence is CATVPRGTGDEKLFF. Here the CDR3 DNA reads TGTGCCACCGTCCCGCGTGGGACAGGGGATGAAAAACTGTTTTTT.

This clone was counted between two and nine times. The J gene is TRBJ1-1, the V gene TRBV6-6, with D possibly TRBD1 on 5 matching bases. The germline CDR1 and CDR2 sequences are MNHNY and SVGAGI (reference sequence). V was trimmed by 5 bases and J by 3 bases, leaving 13 bases between them. The CDR3 runs to 14 residues. This CDR3 is CASSQQEGYTEAFF. The DNA for the CDR3 is TGTGCCAGCAGTCAACAGGAGGGTTACACTGAAGCTTTCTTT.

The chain is built from TRBV19 and TRBJ1-6; D is unresolved. Germline CDR1 and CDR2: LNHDA and SQIVND (reference sequence). Trimming pared 7 bases from V and 5 bases from J, leaving 12 bases between. This CDR3 comprises 14 residues. In DNA form, the CDR3 reads TGTGCCAGTACTGGGAAGAACCATAATTCACCCCTCCACTTT. It specifies CASTGKNHNSPLHF.

This chain uses TRBV5-8 with TRBJ1-4; 7 bases match TRBD1. CDR1 and CDR2 from the germline V gene are SGHTS and YDEGEE. Trimming took 8 bases from V and 9 from J; bases not matched to a gene: 16. CDR3 length equals 15 residues. The CDR3 here is CASQSLGTASKKLFF. CDR3 in DNA: TGTGCCAGTCAAAGCCTCGGGACAGCTAGTAAAAAACTGTTTTTT.

The V and J genes are TRBV19 and TRBJ2-1; possibly TRBD2 for D (6 bases). This CDR3 contains 14 residues. Trimming left V 6 bases short and J 2 bases short, with 11 bases between. Germline assignment: CDR1 LNHDA and CDR2 SQIVND (reference sequence). The CDR3 reads CASSPWGAYNEQFF. The CDR3 DNA follows: TGTGCCAGTAGCCCCTGGGGGGCCTACAATGAGCAGTTCTTC.

CDR3 region: CASSVGGREPQYF. CDR3 nucleotides: TGTGCCAGCAGCGTAGGAGGCCGGGAACCCCAGTACTTC. The genes are TRBV9 and TRBJ2-4, with a tentative D call TRBD2 (5 bases). The CDR3 spans 13 residues. Trimming left V 0 bases short and J 13 bases short, with 14 bases between. Germline V CDR1 and CDR2: SGDLS, YYNGEE.